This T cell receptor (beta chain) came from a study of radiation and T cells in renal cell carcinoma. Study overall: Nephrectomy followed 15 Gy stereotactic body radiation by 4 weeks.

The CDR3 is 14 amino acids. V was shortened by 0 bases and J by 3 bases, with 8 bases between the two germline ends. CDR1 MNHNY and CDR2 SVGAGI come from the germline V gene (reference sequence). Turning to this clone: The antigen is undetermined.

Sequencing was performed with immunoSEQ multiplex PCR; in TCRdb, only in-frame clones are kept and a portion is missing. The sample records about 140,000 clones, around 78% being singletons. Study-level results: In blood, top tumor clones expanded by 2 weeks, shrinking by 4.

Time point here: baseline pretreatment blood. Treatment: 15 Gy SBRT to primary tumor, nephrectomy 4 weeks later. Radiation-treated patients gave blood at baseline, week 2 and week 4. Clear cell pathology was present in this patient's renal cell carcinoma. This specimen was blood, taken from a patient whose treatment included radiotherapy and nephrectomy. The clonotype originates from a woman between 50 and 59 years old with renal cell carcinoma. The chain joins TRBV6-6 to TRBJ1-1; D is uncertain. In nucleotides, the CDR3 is TGTGCCAGCAGTTACTCTGAGGGTGACACTGAAGCTTTCTTT. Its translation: CASSYSEGDTEAFF.